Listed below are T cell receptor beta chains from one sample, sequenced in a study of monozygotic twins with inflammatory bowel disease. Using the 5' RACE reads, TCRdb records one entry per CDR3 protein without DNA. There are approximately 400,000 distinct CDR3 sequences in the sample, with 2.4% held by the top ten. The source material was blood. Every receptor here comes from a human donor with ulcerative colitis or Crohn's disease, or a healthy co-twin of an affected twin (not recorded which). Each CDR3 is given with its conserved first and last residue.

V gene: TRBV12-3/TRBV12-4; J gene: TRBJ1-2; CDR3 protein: CASSLSPGGKDGYTF
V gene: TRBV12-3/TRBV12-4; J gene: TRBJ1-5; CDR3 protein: CASSLGGGVGQPQHF
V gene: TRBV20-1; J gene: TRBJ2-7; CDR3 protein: CSASLLAGGNEQYF
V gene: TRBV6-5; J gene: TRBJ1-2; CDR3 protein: CASSSTGPHGYTF
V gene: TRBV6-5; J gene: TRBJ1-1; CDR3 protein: CASSYSLGQGRGTGTEAFF
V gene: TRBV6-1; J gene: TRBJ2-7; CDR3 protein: CASIAISSGRVYEQYF
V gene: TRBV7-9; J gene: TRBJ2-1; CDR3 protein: CASSLGTSNYNEQFF
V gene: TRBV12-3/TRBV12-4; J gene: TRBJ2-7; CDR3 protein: CASAGGYEQYF
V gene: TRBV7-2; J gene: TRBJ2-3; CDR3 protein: CASSLVRIAPDTQYF
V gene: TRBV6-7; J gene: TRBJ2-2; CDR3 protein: CASSSGTYISNTGELFF
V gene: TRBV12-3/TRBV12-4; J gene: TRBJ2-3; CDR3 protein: CASSLVLNPDTQYF
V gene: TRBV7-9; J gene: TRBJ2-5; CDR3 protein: CASSSTGGWETQYF
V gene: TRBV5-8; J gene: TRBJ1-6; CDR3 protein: CASSPAGTEIYNSPLHF
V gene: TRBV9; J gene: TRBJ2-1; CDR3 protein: CASSRTSGRLEIDEQFF
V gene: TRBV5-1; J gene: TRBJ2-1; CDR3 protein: CASSLVLGASPVNEQFF
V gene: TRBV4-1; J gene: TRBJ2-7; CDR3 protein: CASSFRDRGGNDEQYF